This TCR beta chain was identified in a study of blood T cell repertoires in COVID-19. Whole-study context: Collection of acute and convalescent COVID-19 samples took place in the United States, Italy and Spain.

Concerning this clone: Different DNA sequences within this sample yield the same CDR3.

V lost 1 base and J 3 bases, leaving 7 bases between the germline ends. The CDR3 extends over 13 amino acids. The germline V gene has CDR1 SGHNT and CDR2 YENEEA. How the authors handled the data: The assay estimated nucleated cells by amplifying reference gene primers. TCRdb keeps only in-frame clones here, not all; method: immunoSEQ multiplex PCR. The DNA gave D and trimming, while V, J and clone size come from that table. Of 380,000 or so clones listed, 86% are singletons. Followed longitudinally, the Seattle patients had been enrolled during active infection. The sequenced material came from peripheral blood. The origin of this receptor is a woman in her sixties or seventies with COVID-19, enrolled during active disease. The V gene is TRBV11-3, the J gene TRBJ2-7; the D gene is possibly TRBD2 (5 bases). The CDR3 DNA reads TGTGCCAGCAGCTTAGGAGGGAGCTACGAGCAGTACTTC. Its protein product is CASSLGGSYEQYF.